The sequence of this T cell receptor (beta chain) was determined in a study of T cells after yellow fever vaccination (dated by TCRdb to the late 2010s). Regarding the complete study: The SMART-Seq v4 Ultra Low Input RNA kit was used to prepare libraries from fractions with low cell numbers. To follow T-cell clones before and after both primary and booster YFV17D yellow fever vaccination, bulk TCR alpha and beta repertoires underwent longitudinal sequencing. Two healthy male donors made up the cohort, one aged 18 to 30 years and the other aged 30 to 40 years. Blood samples were taken at several timepoints before and after primary and secondary immunization, and bulk PBMC replicates and cell subsets were isolated.

TCR cDNA was synthesized by 5'RACE template switching, which introduced a universal primer site and unique molecular identifiers. Priming of cDNA synthesis was performed from both the TCR alpha and TCR beta constant segments. Library amplification used two PCR steps, and the second PCR step added sample barcodes and sequencing adapters. Sequencing of libraries was performed on Illumina HiSeq 2500 (2x100 bp) or NovaSeq (2x150 bp). The source study handled its data this way. MIGEC was used to demultiplex reads and collapse the reads into UMI consensus sequences, and MiXCR was used for V(D)J alignment. Vaccine-responding clonotypes were defined with edgeR using replicate PBMC samples, requiring FDR below 0.01 and a log2 fold change above 5 up to day 15. Each bulk clonotype received a CD4 or CD8 identity based on whether the sequenced CD4 or CD8 repertoire contained that clonotype at higher abundance. The public reads were quality trimmed at Q25 with fastp and then assembled into clones with MiXCR by TCRdb, keeping productive beta chains. Duplicate CDR3 protein sequences are folded into a single record with the most common DNA and genes. In this record, the V and J calls reflect TCRdb's handling and not the investigators' own analysis. Here the sample has about 73,000 distinct CDR3 sequences; over 7.5% occur a single time. The ten largest clones add up to around 45% of the sample.

Turning to this clonotype: Its antigen is still unknown. Base qualities are not recorded, but no much larger clone differs from it by a single base.

The germline V gene yields SGHRS for CDR1 and YFSETQ for CDR2. V loses 6 bases of germline sequence and J loses 5 bases, and the interval between the two ends is 13 bases. The CDR3 has 13 amino acids, counting the end cysteine and phenylalanine. Of the read, only the CDR3 DNA is kept; its 39 bases are in frame from base 1. The full study reports these points: A small fraction of clonotypes showed up in both the CD4 and CD8 compartments, probably as a result of convergent recombination. The study included only two donors, which limits how far the findings can be generalized. Most clones expanded after primary vaccination (96% of CD4 and 80% to 90% of CD8) were re-detected after the booster, suggesting that broad memory maintenance occurred. Computational filtering was needed because FACS-sorted repertoires could contain abundant contaminating clonotypes from the bulk population. Compared with the primary T-cell response, the secondary T-cell response was faster but weaker, reaching its peak on day 5 rather than on day 15.

Reading the label with the study, this specimen's treatment or condition is: live attenuated yellow fever vaccine strain. A standard Ficoll-Paque protocol was used to isolate PBMCs from peripheral blood. CD4 and CD8 T-cell fractions were isolated with Dynabeads CD4 and CD8 positive selection kits. TriZol was used to extract RNA from bulk PBMCs, CD4 and CD8 fractions, and dextramer-positive and dextramer-negative fractions. The TCR comes from a man younger than 40 who received the YFV17D yellow fever vaccine. The chain is assembled from TRBV5-1 and TRBJ2-3; too little of a D gene remains to name it. The sample here was CD8+ T cells sorted from PBMCs, taken on the day of the yellow fever booster vaccination. The CDR3 here reads CASTGDTVDTQYF. The DNA reads as follows: TGCGCCAGCACTGGTGACACGGTAGATACGCAGTATTTT.